Each of the 19 T cell receptor beta chains below was sequenced from the same sample in a study of cytomegalovirus exposure and HLA in healthy donors. Libraries were prepared by immunoSEQ multiplex PCR; TCRdb keeps only in-frame clonotypes and omits some of them. The sample lists some 150,000 clones; just under 90% were seen once. Specimen: PBMCs. The receptor source for this set is a woman aged 25 to 45 in good health and CMV-seropositive.

As for this clone: Mismatch with germline at one junction end may stem from a read error. The J gene is TRBJ2-7, the V gene TRBV2; 10 bases are shared with TRBD1. Germline V CDR1 and CDR2: SNHLY, FYNNEI. This CDR3 spans 14 amino acids. CDR3 protein: CASREGGDRGEQYF. CDR3 bases: TGTGCCAGCAGGGAAGGGGGGGACAGGGGAGAGCAGTACTTC.

The chain has TRBV27 and TRBJ1-1, with a weak D call TRBD1 (6 bases). V was pared by 0 bases and J by 0 bases, with 11 bases between. This CDR3 has 16 residues. Germline V gene data show CDR1 as MNHEY and CDR2 as SMNVEV (reference sequence). CDR3 DNA sequence: TGTGCCAGCAGTTTATCGGACAGTACCATGAACACTGAAGCTTTCTTT. It codes for CASSLSDSTMNTEAFF.

CDR3 sequence (DNA): TGTGCCAGCAGCTTGGGACAGGGTGACGAAAAACTGTTTTTT. Translation gives CASSLGQGDEKLFF. The gene calls are TRBV5-6 and TRBJ1-4, with 7 bases identical to TRBD1. Germline CDR1 SGHDT, CDR2 YYEEEE. Trimming at V came to 0 bases and at J to 8 bases, leaving 4 bases not matched to a gene. The CDR3 spans 14 residues.

This rearrangement joins TRBV28 to TRBJ1-4; TRBD1 might be the D (6 bases). The CDR3 loop spans 16 amino acids. In germline, CDR1 is MDHEN, CDR2 SYDVKM. Trimming took off 5 bases at V and 7 bases at J, with 20 bases between the two ends. CDR3 loop: CASSAGGGRDGEKLFF. The CDR3 DNA is TGTGCCAGCAGTGCTGGGGGGGGCAGGGACGGTGAAAAACTGTTTTTT.

This chain connects TRBV28 to TRBJ2-7, with TRBD2 identical over 9 bases. The length of the CDR3 is 15 residues. The J segment lost 4 bases and the V segment lost 5 bases, leaving 9 bases of the junction unmatched. The germline CDR1 and CDR2 sequences are MDHEN and SYDVKM. CDR3 sequence (DNA): TGTGCCAGCAGTCCTCCGGAGCGGGGGGCTTACGAGCAGTACTTC. Its translation: CASSPPERGAYEQYF.

The chain has TRBV27 and TRBJ1-2; 7 bases agree with TRBD1. Trimming removed 6 bases from V and 3 bases from J; junction bases left unmatched: 7. CDR1 MNHEY and CDR2 SMNVEV come from the germline V gene (reference sequence). There are 14 residues in the CDR3. Written as DNA, the CDR3 is TGTGCCAGCAGCCTCTTAGGGACAGACTATGGCTACACCTTC. Amino acid sequence: CASSLLGTDYGYTF.

The J gene is TRBJ2-1, the V gene TRBV28; 8 bases align to TRBD2. Losses at the gene ends were 6 bases for V and 4 bases for J; bases not matched to a gene: 8. This CDR3 region has 15 residues. Germline V gene sequence: CDR1 MDHEN, CDR2 SYDVKM. As DNA, the CDR3 is TGTGCCAGCAGGGCTTCTTCTAGCGGGTACAATGAGCAGTTCTTC. Amino acid sequence: CASRASSSGYNEQFF.

This clone was detected once. The genes are TRBV2 and TRBJ2-7; 7 bases are a match to TRBD1. Germline CDR1 SNHLY, CDR2 FYNNEI. The trim removed 6 bases at V and 2 bases at J, leaving 4 bases unmatched. This CDR3 is built from 13 residues. CDR3 sequence (DNA): TGTGCCAGCAGGCGACAGGGTCCCTACGAGCAGTACTTC. Its protein is CASRRQGPYEQYF.

This clone was seen only once. This chain uses TRBV23-1 with TRBJ2-3; weak D call: TRBD2 (6 bases). TRBV23-1 is sorted into the ORF group, with uncertain function. This CDR3 has 19 amino acids. The V gene lost 1 base and the J gene lost 0 bases, with 20 bases spanning the gap. The CDR3 nucleotides read TGCGCCAGCAGTCAATTGCCCCTTCATTCCGGGACTAGCACAGATACGCAGTATTTT. Its translation: CASSQLPLHSGTSTDTQYF.

The chain has TRBV6-1 and TRBJ2-7; 9 bases map to TRBD1. This CDR3 region has 15 residues. Trimming cost V 5 bases and J 0 bases; bases outside gene matches: 5. Germline V lookup: CDR1 MNHNS, CDR2 SASEGT. In nucleotides, the CDR3 is TGTGCCAGCAGTTTTCTGACAGGGGGCTCCTACGAGCAGTACTTC. This sequence encodes CASSFLTGGSYEQYF.

In its sample, this clone was seen a few times. The chain carries TRBV7-2 and TRBJ1-5; D call uncertain. V was trimmed by 5 bases and J by 2 bases, leaving 13 bases between them. Germline V gives CDR1 SGHTA, CDR2 FQGNSA. The CDR3 is made up of 15 amino acids. CDR3 sequence: CASSRGRVGNQPQHF. The CDR3 DNA follows: TGTGCCAGCAGCCGGGGTCGGGTGGGCAATCAGCCCCAGCATTTT.

The rearrangement uses TRBV4-2 and TRBJ2-3; TRBD2 agrees at 10 bases. Germline-derived CDR1 and CDR2 are LGHNA and YNFKEQ. The junction had 4 bases not matched to a gene; V was cut back by 0 bases and J by 4 bases. The CDR3 is made up of 16 amino acids. CDR3 DNA: TGTGCCAGCAGCCAAGACCTAGCGGGGGTTGCAGATACGCAGTATTTT. Residues: CASSQDLAGVADTQYF.

The chain carries TRBV15 and TRBJ2-1, with a possible D match to TRBD1 (5 bases). V was shortened by 3 bases and J by 0 bases, with 18 bases between the two germline ends. Looked up from germline, CDR1 is LNHNV and CDR2 is YYDKDF (reference sequence). This CDR3 has 18 residues. CDR3: CATSRSGIFSSSYNEQFF. The CDR3 nucleotides read TGTGCCACCAGCAGGTCAGGGATCTTCTCTAGCTCCTACAATGAGCAGTTCTTC.

The chain uses TRBV2 and TRBJ1-1; perhaps TRBD1 as D (5 bases). There are 14 residues in the CDR3. Germline loops: CDR1 SNHLY, CDR2 FYNNEI. The V end lost 9 bases, the J end lost 6 bases, and 20 bases lay between the germline ends. Here the CDR3 DNA reads TGTGCCAGTTCCCTTTCGGGGGTTAGCGCTGAAGCTTTCTTT. Translating gives CASSLSGVSAEAFF.

The table lists this clone with a count of one. The rearrangement uses TRBV7-2 and TRBJ1-5, with D perhaps matching TRBD1 (6 bases). The CDR3 has 15 amino acids. Germline lookup yields CDR1 SGHTA and CDR2 FQGNSA. V dropped 5 bases and J dropped 0 bases, with 11 bases sitting between them. CDR3 loop: CASSPGGGSNQPQHF. CDR3 DNA: TGTGCCAGCAGCCCTGGGGGCGGTAGCAATCAGCCCCAGCATTTT.

The rearrangement uses TRBV9 and TRBJ2-5; 7 nucleotides agree with TRBD1. The germline V gene encodes CDR1 SGDLS and CDR2 YYNGEE. The length of the CDR3 is 15 residues. V shed 0 bases and J 1 base; nucleotides not matched to a gene: 3. For the CDR3, the DNA is TGTGCCAGCAGCGTAGAGGGGACAGCCCAAGAGACCCAGTACTTC. Translated: CASSVEGTAQETQYF.

The chain uses TRBV7-6 and TRBJ2-7; 8 bases are shared with TRBD2. The germline V gene encodes CDR1 SGHVS and CDR2 FNYEAQ. CDR3 size: 13 residues. V shed 8 bases, J shed 0 bases, and the junction held 3 bases outside the gene matches. CDR3: CASGRGASYEQYF. The CDR3 DNA reads as TGTGCCAGCGGGCGGGGGGCCTCCTACGAGCAGTACTTC.

J is TRBJ1-1 and V is TRBV7-9, with 7 bases that match TRBD1. The CDR3 extends over 14 amino acids. Losses at the gene ends were 1 base for V and 7 bases for J; bases not matched to a gene: 6. CDR1 and CDR2 (germline): SEHNR, FQNEAQ (reference sequence). The CDR3 spells CASSLGGQHFEAFF. In nucleotides, the CDR3 is TGTGCCAGCAGCTTAGGGGGACAGCACTTTGAAGCTTTCTTT.

V gene TRBV28 combines with J gene TRBJ1-5; perhaps TRBD1 as D (5 bases). Trimming left V 5 bases short and J 7 bases short, with 15 bases between. The CDR3 sequence is 14 residues long. The V gene's germline CDR1 is MDHEN and CDR2 SYDVKM. CDR3 bases: TGTGCCAGCAGTCCGCCGGGGGAGCGCCAGCCCCAGCATTTT. This translates into CASSPPGERQPQHF. Full variable domain (outside the CDR3, taken from reference TRBV28 and TRBJ1-5): DVKVTQSSRYLVKRTGEKVFLECVQDMDHENMFWYRQDPGLGLRLIYFSYDVKMKEKGDIPEGYSVSREKKERFSLILESASTNQTSMYLCASSPPGERQPQHFGDGTRLSIL.